This T cell receptor beta chain was identified in a study of blood T cell repertoires in COVID-19. Study context: T cells, B-cell-depleted T cells, or PBMCs provided the cDNA or gDNA that served as material.

Per the original data handling: Amplification with reference gene primers provided the estimates of nucleated cell counts. Clones were sequenced by immunoSEQ multiplex PCR, and TCRdb holds only the in-frame ones, with some missing. That table furnishes V, J and clone size, whereas the DNA furnished D and trimming. The table records some 60,000 clones, 75% to 85% of them present only once. This TCR came from a man between 60 and 75 years old with acute or convalescent COVID-19. The sample taken for sequencing was peripheral blood.

The CDR3 nucleotides are TGTGCCAGCAAGCAGGCCCCAGGGGTCGATCAGCCCCAGCATTTT. This sequence encodes CASKQAPGVDQPQHF. The rearrangement links TRBV6-5 to TRBJ1-5; D is possibly TRBD1 (6 bases). The CDR3 length is 15 residues. V gave up 7 bases and J gave up 5 bases, with 18 bases separating them. Germline CDR1 MNHEY, CDR2 SVGAGI.